This TCR beta chain stems from a study of OX40 agonist ivuxolimab in advanced cancers. This CDR3 region has 14 residues. V was shortened by 8 bases and J by 4 bases, with 17 bases between the two germline ends. Germline V gives CDR1 MNHEY, CDR2 SVGAGI. Measured with immunoSEQ multiplex PCR; TCRdb has only the in-frame clones, and not every one. The sample holds about 21,000 clones, approximately 81% seen once. Note on this clone: The antigen is not known.

Anyone with autoimmune disease history or systemic immunosuppression was excluded. Study results and caveats: By week 6 at 0.1 to 3.0 mg/kg, blood CD4+ and CD8+ T cells had expanded clonally.

This TCR came from an adult with an advanced solid tumor such as melanoma, head and neck, liver or kidney cancer. The sample here was CD4+ or CD8+ T cells sorted from blood, taken in a trial of the OX40 agonist ivuxolimab. J is TRBJ1-2 and V is TRBV6-5, with D maybe TRBD1 (5 bases). The CDR3 sequence is CASLQTGTVYGYTF. For the CDR3, the DNA is TGTGCCAGCCTCCAAACCGGGACCGTCTATGGCTACACCTTC.